A selection of T cell receptor beta chains follows, all from one sample in a study of blood T cell repertoires in COVID-19. The protocol was immunoSEQ multiplex PCR, while the TCRdb copy is restricted to in-frame clones and leaves out a portion. The table shows about 130,000 clones, with approximately 80% occurring only once. Sequences were obtained from peripheral blood. Receptors were obtained from a woman aged 60-75 years with active or convalescent COVID-19. Both conserved end residues are part of each CDR3. A D gene is named only where the DNA matches it firmly. The listing skips clone size in some rows; elsewhere it reads once, few, many or a size class.

>TRBJ2-1|NA|NA|TRBV3-1/TRBV3-2|14
TGTGCCAGCAGCCTACAGGGCCCCCACAATGAGCAGTTCTTC
CASSLQGPHNEQFF
>TRBJ1-6|NA|once|TRBV27|13
TGTGCCAGCACGCGTGCCGGGGGATCACCCCTCCACTTT
CASTRAGGSPLHF
>TRBJ1-2|NA|NA|TRBV9|14
TGTGCCAGCAGCCCCGCCGGACAGTCCTATGGCTACACCTTC
CASSPAGQSYGYTF
>TRBJ2-1|TRBD1|NA|TRBV7-2|17
TGTGCCAGCAGCCCTGCCTCTGACAGGGGATCCTACAATGAGCAGTTCTTC
CASSPASDRGSYNEQFF
>TRBJ2-1|TRBD1|NA|TRBV7-3|15
TGTGCCAGCAGCGCGTACAGGGGCTTTGGGAATGAGCAGTTCTTC
CASSAYRGFGNEQFF
>TRBJ2-1|NA|NA|TRBV19|15
TGTGCCAGTAGTATAGTTGAGGGTCGCAGGAATGAGCAGTTCTTC
CASSIVEGRRNEQFF
>TRBJ1-1|TRBD1|NA|TRBV9|16
TGTGCCAGCAGCGGTCCACAGGGGGCGGTTGGTACTGAAGCTTTCTTT
CASSGPQGAVGTEAFF
>TRBJ1-5|NA|few|TRBV7-8|14
TGTGCCAGCAGCCCAGTGGAGGTGGGTCAGCCCCAGCATTTT
CASSPVEVGQPQHF
>TRBJ2-5|NA|NA|TRBV15|13
TGTGCCACCAGCAGAGATTTACTCGAGACCCAGTACTTC
CATSRDLLETQYF
>TRBJ2-1|TRBD2|NA|TRBV30|15
TGTGCCTGGAGGGGCGGGGACTACTCCTACAATGAGCAGTTCTTC
CAWRGGDYSYNEQFF
>TRBJ2-1|TRBD2|NA|TRBV5-6|18
TGTGCCAGCAGCCAGGGACTAGCGGGCTCGAGCTCCTACAATGAGCAGTTCTTC
CASSQGLAGSSSYNEQFF
>TRBJ2-1|NA|NA|TRBV5-1|15
TGCGCCAGCAGCTTGGTAGGGGGTACCTACAATGAGCAGTTCTTC
CASSLVGGTYNEQFF
>TRBJ1-2|TRBD1|few|TRBV24-1|13
TGTGCCACCAGTGGGAGGACAGGGAGAGGCTACACCTTC
CATSGRTGRGYTF
>TRBJ2-7|TRBD1|NA|TRBV5-6|13
TGTGCCAGCAGCCCCGGGACAGTCTACGAGCAGTACTTC
CASSPGTVYEQYF